What follows is one T cell receptor (beta chain) and its context. Its matching antigen is unknown. This entry comes from a study of blood T cells in healthy people across ages. The study's findings and limits: Estimates of diversity drawn from one million T cells were considered underestimates.

The use of a sample-barcoded 5' primer and a J-beta primer mix characterized a second PCR of roughly 6 to 12 cycles. MiXCR was run by TCRdb on the 5' RACE reads, yielding one entry per CDR3 protein. The table records roughly 730,000 distinct CDR3 sequences, 45% to 70% of them present only once. CDR3 length: 11 residues. Trimming stripped 7 bases from V and 10 bases from J, with 13 bases between. Sequencing used blood. The V gene is TRBV12-3 or TRBV12-4, the J gene TRBJ1-2, with D perhaps TRBD1 (5 bases). This TCR came from a middle-aged man in good health. CDR3 residues: CASMKRGDYTF. CDR3 bases: TGTGCCAGCATGAAGAGGGGAGACTACACCTTC.